A selection of T cell receptor beta chains follows, all from one sample in a study of memory CD8 T cells in hepatitis C reinfection. Measured with immunoSEQ multiplex PCR; TCRdb has only the in-frame clones, and not every one. The sample holds roughly 6,000 clones, approximately 92% seen once. The sample comprised naive CD8+ T cells sorted from blood. Receptors originate from a middle-aged man with hepatitis C virus infection. Each CDR3 is given with its conserved first and last residue. A D gene is named only where the DNA matches it firmly. Size tells how often a clone was seen (once, few, many) or the class of an expanded clone, and some rows leave it out.

d_call j_call v_call clone_size cdr3_aa cdr3_nt
TRBD2 TRBJ2-5 TRBV28 . CASSLGDYETQYF TGTGCCAGCAGCCTGGGGGACTACGAGACCCAGTACTTC
TRBD2 TRBJ2-3 TRBV7-3 . CASSLNTGGVDTQYF TGTGCCAGCAGCTTAAATACGGGGGGGGTAGATACGCAGTATTTT
TRBD1 TRBJ1-1 TRBV9 . CASSHRDRGTEAFF TGTGCCAGCAGCCATCGGGACAGGGGCACTGAAGCTTTCTTT
. TRBJ2-1 TRBV7-9 . CASSLVAATYNEQFF TGTGCCAGCAGCTTAGTAGCGGCTACCTACAATGAGCAGTTCTTC
TRBD1 TRBJ2-7 TRBV7-3 . CASSQTGGTYEQYF TGTGCCAGCAGCCAGACAGGGGGCACCTACGAGCAGTACTTC
TRBD2 TRBJ2-7 TRBV2 . CASSAGLVSYEQYF TGTGCCAGCAGCGCGGGACTAGTTTCGTACGAGCAGTACTTC
TRBD1 TRBJ2-1 TRBV5-1 . CASSSMTGDNEQFF TGCGCCAGCAGCTCCATGACAGGGGATAATGAGCAGTTCTTC
. TRBJ2-1 TRBV4-3 . CASSQDNHNTDEQFF TGCGCCAGCAGCCAAGACAATCATAATACGGATGAGCAGTTCTTC
TRBD2 TRBJ2-1 TRBV27 . CASSLRGGTYNEQFF TGTGCCAGCAGTTTACGGGGGGGCACCTACAATGAGCAGTTCTTC
. TRBJ2-7 TRBV9 . CASSVVPSSYEQYF TGTGCCAGCAGCGTAGTCCCGAGCTCCTACGAGCAGTACTTC
. TRBJ1-2 TRBV28 once CATPTDRMDGYTF TGTGCCACTCCAACCGACAGAATGGATGGCTACACCTTC
. TRBJ2-1 TRBV13 . CASSLGANNEQFF TGTGCCAGCAGCTTAGGGGCCAACAATGAGCAGTTCTTC
TRBD2 TRBJ2-1 TRBV5-1 . CASSGGLAGGPEQFF TGCGCCAGCAGCGGGGGACTAGCGGGAGGTCCTGAGCAGTTCTTC
. TRBJ2-3 TRBV7-8 . CASSLEPGRSFGTDTQYF TGTGCCAGCAGCTTAGAGCCAGGTAGAAGTTTTGGCACAGATACGCAGTATTTT
TRBD1 TRBJ1-1 TRBV11-2 . CASSSILNRGYFEAFF TGTGCCAGCAGCTCCATTCTAAACAGGGGCTACTTCGAAGCTTTCTTT
. TRBJ2-5 TRBV11-2 . CASSLGTRSQETQYF TGTGCCAGCAGCTTAGGAACTAGGTCCCAAGAGACCCAGTACTTC
TRBD2 TRBJ2-2 TRBV11-3 . CASSPEPGLATLGELFF TGTGCCAGCAGTCCTGAACCGGGACTAGCGACTCTCGGGGAGCTGTTTTTT
. TRBJ2-3 TRBV4-3 large CASSQGAGTDTQYF TGCGCCAGCAGCCAAGGAGCCGGCACAGATACGCAGTATTTT
. TRBJ2-3 TRBV15 . CATGGAATDTQYF TGTGCCACTGGAGGGGCGGCCACAGATACGCAGTATTTT
TRBD1 TRBJ2-7 TRBV7-3 . CASSPSGTGDLEQYF TGTGCCAGCAGCCCATCCGGGACAGGGGATCTGGAGCAGTACTTC
. TRBJ2-3 TRBV7-2 . CASSFYFGEYTDTQYF TGTGCCAGCAGCTTTTATTTCGGGGAATACACAGATACGCAGTATTTT
TRBD2 TRBJ2-7 TRBV5-6 . CASSLGLAGAYEQYF TGTGCCAGCAGCTTGGGGCTAGCGGGAGCCTACGAGCAGTACTTC
. TRBJ2-7 TRBV7-2 . CASSLAAGSGEQYF TGTGCCAGCAGCTTAGCGGCAGGGTCGGGCGAGCAGTACTTC
TRBD2 TRBJ2-1 TRBV10-2 . CASTISSGSSYNEQFF TGCGCCAGCACTATCTCCAGCGGGAGTAGCTACAATGAGCAGTTCTTC
. TRBJ1-1 TRBV11-2 . CASSLVPPGTTNRVEAFF TGTGCCAGCAGCTTAGTCCCCCCGGGTACAACGAACAGGGTTGAAGCTTTCTTT
TRBD1 TRBJ1-5 TRBV7-9 . CASSDLTGGDQPQHF TGTGCCAGCAGCGACTTAACAGGGGGGGATCAGCCCCAGCATTTT
TRBD2 TRBJ2-7 TRBV4-1 . CASSQSFGAGGEQYF TGCGCCAGCAGCCAGAGCTTCGGAGCGGGAGGCGAGCAGTACTTC
. TRBJ1-3 TRBV9 . CASSVVSSGNTIYF TGTGCCAGCAGCGTAGTTAGCTCTGGAAACACCATATATTTT
. TRBJ1-1 TRBV7-9 . CASSHRDKGEEGGEAFF TGTGCCAGCAGTCACCGCGATAAAGGGGAGGAAGGTGGTGAAGCTTTCTTT
. TRBJ1-4 TRBV2 . CASSEGRGYSEKLFF TGTGCCAGCAGTGAAGGAAGGGGGTACAGTGAAAAACTGTTTTTT
TRBD1 TRBJ1-2 TRBV2 . CASSEGTGDGYTF TGTGCCAGCAGTGAGGGGACAGGGGATGGCTACACCTTC
TRBD2 TRBJ2-1 TRBV27 . CASSSFLAGDPYNEQFF TGTGCCAGCAGTTCTTTTCTAGCGGGAGATCCCTACAATGAGCAGTTCTTC
. TRBJ2-7 TRBV9 . CASSVRWDNYEQYF TGTGCCAGCAGCGTGAGGTGGGACAACTACGAGCAGTACTTC
TRBD1 TRBJ2-1 TRBV7-9 . CASLDRDSLFYNEQFF TGTGCCAGCCTGGACCGGGACAGTCTTTTCTACAATGAGCAGTTCTTC
TRBD1 TRBJ1-1 TRBV7-8 . CASRAGGMNTEAFF TGTGCCAGCAGGGCAGGGGGCATGAACACTGAAGCTTTCTTT
. TRBJ1-1 TRBV5-1 . CASASSDNVYMNTEAFF TGCGCCAGCGCCTCCTCCGACAATGTTTACATGAACACTGAAGCTTTCTTT
TRBD1 TRBJ2-3 TRBV2 . CASSSRDRTDTQYF TGTGCCAGCAGTAGCCGGGACAGAACAGATACGCAGTATTTT
. TRBJ2-1 TRBV11-3 . CASSFMSASSYNEQFF TGTGCCAGCAGCTTCATGAGCGCGAGCTCCTACAATGAGCAGTTCTTC
. TRBJ2-1 TRBV5-5 . CASSLESGHNEQFF TGTGCCAGCAGCTTGGAGTCAGGCCACAATGAGCAGTTCTTC
. TRBJ2-1 TRBV9 . CASSAGSSYNEQFF TGTGCCAGCAGCGCGGGGAGCTCCTACAATGAGCAGTTCTTC
. TRBJ1-1 TRBV29-1 . CSARSSAYTEAFF TGCAGCGCCCGTAGCTCAGCCTACACTGAAGCTTTCTTT
. TRBJ2-1 TRBV4-3 . CASGRTEGGEDNEQFF TGCGCCAGCGGTCGGACAGAGGGGGGGGAGGACAATGAGCAGTTCTTC